The next 28 T cell receptor beta chains were all read from a single sample in a study of T cell repertoires in ileal Crohn's disease. Time point: neoterminal ileum biopsy at postoperative endoscopy, about 6 months after surgery. Generated by immunoSEQ multiplex PCR, the TCRdb table keeps only in-frame clones and is missing some. The data show approximately 11,000 clones, with 70% to 80% seen just once and around 7% held by the top ten. Sequenced input: ileal tissue. These receptors originate from an adult with Crohn's disease.

This chain joins TRBV7-8 and TRBJ2-7; tentative D call: TRBD1 (6 bases). V was clipped by 4 bases and J by 7 bases, with 26 bases between them. The CDR3 contains 17 residues. The V gene's germline CDR1 is SGHVS and CDR2 FQNEAQ. CDR3 sequence: CASSSSGTYYPTEEQYF. The CDR3 DNA reads TGTGCCAGCAGCTCCTCCGGGACATACTATCCCACGGAAGAGCAGTACTTC.

This rearrangement joins TRBV7-8 to TRBJ1-1; D possibly corresponds to TRBD1 (5 bases). The germline V gene encodes CDR1 SGHVS and CDR2 FQNEAQ. The ends were cut back, 2 bases at V and 4 bases at J, with 8 bases in the middle. The CDR3 contains 13 residues. CDR3 coding DNA: TGTGCCAGCAGCTTAAGCGGGGGCACTGAAGCTTTCTTT. Translating it yields CASSLSGGTEAFF.

The chain combines TRBV2 with TRBJ2-1; D not certain. The CDR3 covers 10 residues. The V gene lost 9 bases and the J gene lost 7 bases, with 7 bases spanning the gap. CDR1 SNHLY and CDR2 FYNNEI come from the germline V gene. This chain's CDR3 is CASLLNEQFF. The DNA of the CDR3 is TGTGCCAGTCTTTTGAATGAGCAGTTCTTC.

The chain has TRBV19 and TRBJ2-7; TRBD1 matches 10 bases. V shed 4 bases, J shed 9 bases, and the junction held 6 bases outside the gene matches. Germline V gene sequence: CDR1 LNHDA, CDR2 SQIVND (reference sequence). This CDR3 comprises 13 residues. The DNA of the CDR3 is TGTGCCAGTAGTAACCGGGACAGGGGTTCGCAGTACTTC. Translating it yields CASSNRDRGSQYF.

This sequence joins TRBV18 and TRBJ1-5; TRBD1 might be the D (5 bases). The V gene's germline CDR1 is KGHSH and CDR2 LQKENI. The CDR3 has 16 residues. V lost 6 bases, J lost 2 bases, and 17 bases lay in between. The CDR3 bases are TGTGCCAGCTCCCTCGGGGGGGGTAGGGGCAATCAGCCCCAGCATTTT. Amino acids: CASSLGGGRGNQPQHF.

V gene TRBV2 combines with J gene TRBJ2-7, with TRBD2 matching 8 bases. Germline lookup yields CDR1 SNHLY and CDR2 FYNNEI. This CDR3 has 14 residues. J gave up 5 bases and V 7 bases, and 10 bases lay outside the gene matches. The CDR3 region is CASMVPGGADEQYF. In nucleotides, the CDR3 is TGTGCCAGCATGGTGCCGGGGGGGGCCGACGAGCAGTACTTC.

V usage is TRBV19 and J usage is TRBJ2-7, with 11 bases aligning to TRBD1. From germline, CDR1 is LNHDA and CDR2 SQIVND (reference sequence). The CDR3 length is 12 residues. Trimming at V came to 8 bases and at J to 9 bases, leaving 6 bases not matched to a gene. CDR3 bases: TGTGCCAGTCGAGGACAGGGGGCGGCGCAGTACTTC. Protein product: CASRGQGAAQYF. Combining the CDR3 with reference TRBV19 and TRBJ2-7 gives the whole variable domain DGGITQSPKYLFRKEGQNVTLSCEQNLNHDAMYWYRQDPGQGLRLIYYSQIVNDFQKGDIAEGYSVSREKKESFPLTVTSAQKNPTAFYLCASRGQGAAQYFGPGTRLTVT.

V gene TRBV30 combines with J gene TRBJ2-4; possibly TRBD2 for D (6 bases). Trimming removed 3 bases at V and 1 base at J, with 10 bases between. The CDR3 totals 14 residues. Looked up from germline, CDR1 is GTSNPN and CDR2 is SVGIG (reference sequence). CDR3 region: CAWRSGGAKNIQYF. CDR3 bases: TGTGCCTGGAGGTCCGGAGGGGCCAAAAACATTCAGTACTTC.

This chain links TRBV18 with TRBJ2-1; D gene ambiguous. The CDR3 consists of 12 residues. The V and J ends lost 4 bases and 7 bases respectively, with 8 bases between them. Germline loops: CDR1 KGHSH, CDR2 LQKENI. This chain's CDR3 is CASSQIGNEQFF. The DNA for the CDR3 is TGTGCCAGCTCACAGATCGGGAATGAGCAGTTCTTC.

This chain joins TRBV7-2 and TRBJ2-2; D may be TRBD2 (6 bases). Per the germline V gene, CDR1 is SGHTA and CDR2 is FQGNSA. V gave up 5 bases and J gave up 3 bases, with 19 bases separating them. This CDR3 region has 17 residues. CDR3 protein: CASSRSSSLADTGELFF. CDR3 in DNA: TGTGCCAGCAGCCGGTCCTCATCTTTAGCGGACACCGGGGAGCTGTTTTTT.

The chain joins TRBV6-1 to TRBJ1-3; D is uncertain. The CDR3 runs 16 residues. The ends were cut back, 2 bases at V and 0 bases at J, with 11 bases in the middle. CDR1 is MNHNS, CDR2 SASEGT, per germline. CDR3 DNA: TGTGCCAGCAGTGAACAGATTTCTTACTCTGGAAACACCATATATTTT. As protein: CASSEQISYSGNTIYF.

This chain connects TRBV30 to TRBJ1-3; D unresolved. V lost 0 bases and J 1 base, leaving 4 bases between the germline ends. CDR3 length: 13 amino acids. Germline-derived CDR1 and CDR2 are GTSNPN and SVGIG (reference sequence). The CDR3 region has the DNA TGTGCCTGGAGTGTACTGTCTGGAAACACCATATATTTT. Its translation is CAWSVLSGNTIYF. Filled out from reference TRBV30 and TRBJ1-3, the complete variable domain reads SQTIHQWPATLVQPVGSPLSLECTVEGTSNPNLYWYRQAAGRGLQLLFYSVGIGQISSEVPQNLSASRPQDRQFILSSKKLLLSDSGFYLCAWSVLSGNTIYFGEGSWLTVV.

The rearrangement uses TRBV5-1 and TRBJ1-2; no reliable D call. The V and J ends lost 3 bases and 8 bases respectively, with 14 bases between them. The CDR3 has 13 amino acids. From germline, CDR1 is SGHRS and CDR2 YFSETQ. The CDR3 loop reads CASSSEPRTGYTF. The CDR3 DNA sequence: TGCGCCAGCAGCTCCGAACCTCGTACAGGCTACACCTTC.

This clone turned up a few times. V gene TRBV12-5 combines with J gene TRBJ2-5, with 7 nucleotides matching TRBD1. This CDR3 region has 14 residues. Germline CDR1 is LGHNT and CDR2 is FRNRAP. The trim removed 5 bases at V and 4 bases at J, leaving 7 bases unmatched. CDR3 loop: CASGMAGTVETQYF. CDR3 nucleotides: TGTGCTAGTGGTATGGCCGGGACAGTAGAGACCCAGTACTTC.

The chain carries TRBV11-2 and TRBJ1-4; 7 bases agree with TRBD1. The CDR3 runs to 17 residues. V trimming: 4 bases; J trimming: 7 bases; junction bases outside the gene matches: 15. The germline CDR1 and CDR2 sequences are SGHAT and FQNNGV. Written as DNA, the CDR3 is TGTGCCAGCAGCTCCCGCTACCGACAGGGCGAGGGTGAAAAACTGTTTTTT. Amino acid sequence: CASSSRYRQGEGEKLFF.

The rearrangement uses TRBV7-2 and TRBJ1-1, with D perhaps matching TRBD1 (6 bases). This CDR3 spans 12 amino acids. In germline, CDR1 is SGHTA, CDR2 FQGNSA. Between the trimmed V and J ends, which lost 1 base and 14 bases, there was a span of 14 bases. The CDR3 DNA sequence: TGTGCCAGCAGCTTAGTTACGGGGGGGCCGTTCTTT. Residues: CASSLVTGGPFF. The full variable domain, rest sourced from reference TRBV7-2 and TRBJ1-1, is GAGVSQSPSNKVTEKGKDVELRCDPISGHTALYWYRQSLGQGLEFLIYFQGNSAPDKSGLPSDRFSAERTGGSVSTLTIQRTQQEDSAVYLCASSLVTGGPFFGQGTRLTVV.

This chain links TRBV5-1 with TRBJ2-7; 9 bases match TRBD1. The CDR3 runs 14 residues. V was clipped by 3 bases and J by 5 bases; unmatched bases: 6. Germline V gives CDR1 SGHRS, CDR2 YFSETQ. The CDR3 loop is CASSSGQGIHEQYF. CDR3 nucleotides: TGCGCCAGCAGCTCGGGACAGGGTATCCACGAGCAGTACTTC.

The chain recombines TRBV7-6 with TRBJ2-1, with 10 nucleotides matching TRBD1. CDR3 length: 15 amino acids. Germline values: CDR1 SGHVS, CDR2 FNYEAQ. Trimming cost V 2 bases and J 7 bases; bases outside gene matches: 5. Here the CDR3 DNA reads TGTGCCAGCAGCTTACCCCGGACAGGGGGGAATGAGCAGTTCTTC. It encodes CASSLPRTGGNEQFF.

This clone was seen a single time. The chain combines TRBV5-4 with TRBJ2-2; D remains ambiguous. V lost 0 bases and J 0 bases, leaving 6 bases between the germline ends. The germline gives CDR1 SGHNT, CDR2 YYREEE (reference sequence). CDR3 length equals 15 residues. In DNA, the CDR3 is TGTGCCAGCAGCTTGGCACAGACGAACACCGGGGAGCTGTTTTTT. The encoded protein is CASSLAQTNTGELFF.

This clone was detected only a few times. This chain connects TRBV18 to TRBJ2-4; D is unclear. In germline, CDR1 is KGHSH, CDR2 LQKENI. V was trimmed by 1 base and J by 0 bases, leaving 10 bases between them. The CDR3 has 16 amino acids. CDR3 sequence: CASSPRGTLAKNIQYF. CDR3 bases: TGTGCCAGCTCACCACGAGGAACCCTAGCCAAAAACATTCAGTACTTC.

CDR3 nucleotide sequence: TGTGCCAGCAGTGAGAGCGGGGGGGCCACAGATACGCAGTATTTT. It yields the protein CASSESGGATDTQYF. The chain has TRBV6-4 and TRBJ2-3, with 10 bases matching TRBD2. The CDR3 is made up of 15 amino acids. V gave up 3 bases and J gave up 2 bases; unmatched junction bases: 2. The germline V gene encodes CDR1 MRHNA and CDR2 SNTAGT.

The chain uses TRBV18 and TRBJ1-1; the match to TRBD1 covers 7 bases. There are 15 residues in the CDR3. CDR1 is KGHSH, CDR2 LQKENI, per germline. J gave up 2 bases and V 4 bases, and 7 bases lay outside the gene matches. In DNA, the CDR3 is TGTGCCAGCTCACGCGACAGGGCCCCTAACACTGAAGCTTTCTTT. Translation gives CASSRDRAPNTEAFF.

The chain employs TRBV7-8 and TRBJ1-2, with 7 nucleotides matching TRBD1. The CDR3 is 13 residues long. Looked up from germline, CDR1 is SGHVS and CDR2 is FQNEAQ. The V gene end was trimmed by 5 bases and the J gene end by 4 bases; junction bases not matched to a gene: 4. CDR3: CASSPRTGYGYTF. The CDR3 DNA reads TGTGCCAGCAGCCCACGGACAGGCTATGGCTACACCTTC. The full variable domain, in which reference TRBV7-8 and TRBJ1-2 provide the parts outside the CDR3, is GAGVSQSPRYKVAKRGQDVALRCDPISGHVSLFWYQQALGQGPEFLTYFQNEAQLDKSGLPSDRFFAERPEGSVSTLKIQRTQQEDSAVYLCASSPRTGYGYTFGSGTRLTVV.

The J gene is TRBJ1-2, the V gene TRBV6-5; 9 positions agree with TRBD1. This CDR3 has 15 residues. Germline V gene data show CDR1 as MNHEY and CDR2 as SVGAGI. V shed 4 bases, J shed 5 bases, and the junction held 8 bases outside the gene matches. The CDR3 here is CASSFSRDREYGYTF. The CDR3 coding sequence is TGTGCCAGCAGTTTCAGCCGGGACAGGGAGTATGGCTACACCTTC.

The chain employs TRBV7-9 and TRBJ2-7, with TRBD1 as a possible D gene (6 bases). The V gene's germline CDR1 is SEHNR and CDR2 FQNEAQ (reference sequence). The CDR3 sequence is 16 residues long. V was cut by 4 bases and J by 4 bases, with 20 bases left in between. The CDR3 sequence: CASSSHREVGNYEQYF. For the CDR3, the DNA is TGTGCCAGCAGCTCTCACAGGGAAGTTGGGAATTACGAGCAGTACTTC.

The CDR3 reads CAISYTGGAMITEAFF. The CDR3, as DNA: TGTGCCATCAGTTATACAGGGGGCGCGATGATCACTGAAGCTTTCTTT. This chain joins TRBV10-3 and TRBJ1-1; 9 bases map to TRBD1. Germline V gives CDR1 ENHRY, CDR2 SYGVKD. The CDR3 spans 16 residues. J was trimmed by 4 bases and V by 5 bases; bases with no gene match: 11.

The V call is TRBV30, the J call TRBJ2-1; 9 bases are a match to TRBD2. The CDR3 is made up of 15 amino acids. Trimming at V came to 4 bases and at J to 9 bases, leaving 13 bases not matched to a gene. Germline V lookup: CDR1 GTSNPN, CDR2 SVGIG (reference sequence). This chain's CDR3 is CAWNGGGGVMGEQFF. The CDR3 coding sequence is TGTGCCTGGAATGGCGGCGGGGGGGTCATGGGTGAGCAGTTCTTC. Variable domain in full (rest from reference TRBV30 and TRBJ2-1): SQTIHQWPATLVQPVGSPLSLECTVEGTSNPNLYWYRQAAGRGLQLLFYSVGIGQISSEVPQNLSASRPQDRQFILSSKKLLLSDSGFYLCAWNGGGGVMGEQFFGPGTRLTVL.

The chain carries TRBV30 and TRBJ2-3; no clear D. With 0 bases removed from V and 4 bases from J, the gap between germline ends came to 8 bases. The CDR3 is 13 residues long. Germline CDR1 reads GTSNPN; CDR2 reads SVGIG (reference sequence). CDR3 nucleotide sequence: TGTGCCTGGAGTGTTACCTATTCAGATACGCAGTATTTT. It encodes CAWSVTYSDTQYF.